These 13 T cell receptor beta chains came from one sample sequenced in a study of cytomegalovirus exposure and HLA in healthy donors (dated by TCRdb to 2016 to 2017). Library preparation employed the immunoSEQ multiplex PCR assay. Held by TCRdb, this immuneACCESS table contains in-frame sequences only and omits some clones. Under half of the omission traces to an unresolved V gene where checked; the cause of the rest is unknown. This sample holds over 150,000 clones; 70% to 90% were observed only once. The ten largest make up approximately 20% of the sample. The source material was PBMCs. Receptors were obtained from a man between 18 and 35 years old in good health and CMV-seropositive.

The CDR3 region is CASSPEVAGGHETQYF. CDR3 bases: TGTGCCAGCAGCCCAGAGGTAGCGGGGGGCCACGAGACCCAGTACTTC. The rearrangement joins TRBV11-1 to TRBJ2-5; 10 nucleotides match TRBD2. The CDR3 has 16 amino acids. The V segment lost 5 bases and the J segment 5 bases; nucleotides outside the gene matches: 11. Germline V gene sequence: CDR1 SGHAT, CDR2 FQDESV (reference sequence).

The V call is TRBV4-1, the J call TRBJ1-5; the match to TRBD1 covers 8 bases. In germline, CDR1 is MGHRA, CDR2 YSYEKL. The CDR3 has 19 residues. The J segment lost 2 bases and the V segment lost 2 bases, leaving 14 bases of the junction unmatched. The CDR3 reads CASSQQPGQAGGGNQPQHF. Written as DNA, the CDR3 is TGCGCCAGCAGCCAACAGCCGGGACAGGCTGGGGGAGGCAATCAGCCCCAGCATTTT.

This chain uses TRBV6-6 with TRBJ2-7; D might be TRBD2 (5 bases). Trimming shortened V by 5 bases and J by 8 bases, and 13 bases separated the two germline ends. Germline V gives CDR1 MNHNY, CDR2 SVGAGI (reference sequence). The CDR3 consists of 12 residues. CDR3 amino acids: CASSEDSTKQYF. The CDR3 DNA is TGTGCCAGCAGTGAGGACTCCACGAAGCAGTACTTC.

The rearrangement links TRBV5-1 to TRBJ2-6; D not certain. This CDR3 is 15 amino acids long. V lost 0 bases, J lost 8 bases, and 12 bases lay in between. Germline loops: CDR1 SGHRS, CDR2 YFSETQ. The CDR3 bases are TGCGCCAGCAGCTTGGCTCCAGGTACGACCAACGTCCTGACTTTC. This codes for CASSLAPGTTNVLTF.

The gene calls are TRBV28 and TRBJ1-2, with D hard to call. Trimming removed 5 bases from V and 6 bases from J, with 10 bases in between. The CDR3 loop spans 12 amino acids. Germline loops: CDR1 MDHEN, CDR2 SYDVKM. The CDR3 spells CASSPVVDGYTF. The CDR3 coding sequence is TGTGCCAGCAGTCCGGTCGTCGATGGCTACACCTTC.

A word on this clone: Other DNA sequences in this specimen translate into the identical CDR3. This chain connects TRBV7-9 to TRBJ2-7; D gene ambiguous. Per germline, CDR1 SEHNR and CDR2 FQNEAQ (reference sequence). This CDR3 spans 14 amino acids. The V end was cut by 3 bases, the J end by 2 bases, with 11 bases between. The CDR3 bases are TGTGCCAGCAGCTTGAGCGCCGTGACCTACGAGCAGTACTTC. Its translation is CASSLSAVTYEQYF.

The chain joins TRBV2 to TRBJ2-4, with 7 positions matching TRBD1. The germline CDR1 and CDR2 sequences are SNHLY and FYNNEI. CDR3 length: 14 residues. Germline trimming cut 3 bases from V and 1 base from J; bases unmatched to any gene: 0. Here the CDR3 DNA reads TGTGCCAGCAGTGACAGGGGGGCCAAAAACATTCAGTACTTC. Its protein product is CASSDRGAKNIQYF.

The J gene is TRBJ2-7, the V gene TRBV30, with 9 bases that match TRBD1. Per germline, CDR1 GTSNPN and CDR2 SVGIG (reference sequence). The CDR3 totals 14 residues. Unmatched junction bases numbered 5, after V lost 2 bases and J lost 3 bases. For the CDR3, the DNA is TGTGCCTGGAGTACCGGGACAGGGAGCTACGAGCAGTACTTC. Protein product: CAWSTGTGSYEQYF.

The chain links TRBV6-5 to TRBJ2-5; TRBD1 is a possible D gene (5 bases). CDR1 and CDR2 (germline): MNHEY, SVGAGI. This CDR3 spans 14 amino acids. V was clipped by 6 bases and J by 5 bases, with 16 bases between them. CDR3 region: CASRAGHTQETQYF. For the CDR3, the DNA is TGTGCCAGCAGGGCCGGACATACACAGGAGACCCAGTACTTC.

This sequence joins TRBV19 and TRBJ2-5; 10 positions agree with TRBD1. The CDR3 is 15 amino acids. Germline loops: CDR1 LNHDA, CDR2 SQIVND (reference sequence). Germline trimming cut 5 bases from V and 5 bases from J; bases unmatched to any gene: 8. The CDR3 loop reads CASSARTGGRETQYF. CDR3 nucleotide sequence: TGTGCCAGTAGTGCCCGGACAGGGGGGCGGGAGACCCAGTACTTC.

The chain is built from TRBV9 and TRBJ2-7; TRBD2 matches at 13 bases. This CDR3 is 16 amino acids long. V lost 0 bases and J lost 2; bases outside the gene matches: 2. The germline V gene encodes CDR1 SGDLS and CDR2 YYNGEE. The CDR3 sequence: CASSVAGLAGPYEQYF. The CDR3 DNA follows: TGTGCCAGCAGCGTAGCGGGACTAGCGGGACCCTACGAGCAGTACTTC.

J is TRBJ2-7 and V is TRBV5-6, with D perhaps TRBD1 (6 bases). The ends were cut back, 0 bases at V and 6 bases at J, with 7 bases in the middle. Germline values: CDR1 SGHDT, CDR2 YYEEEE. The CDR3 length is 12 residues. The CDR3 DNA is TGTGCCAGCAGCTTGGGCAGGGGCGAGCAGTACTTC. This gives the protein CASSLGRGEQYF.

This clone was picked up one time. This chain joins TRBV20-1 and TRBJ1-1; D is ambiguous. Germline CDR1 is DFQATT and CDR2 is SNEGSKA (reference sequence). This CDR3 region has 11 residues. The V end lost 6 bases, the J end lost 3 bases, and 8 bases lay between the germline ends. CDR3 in DNA: TGCAGTGCCCCAGAGGACACTGAAGCTTTCTTT. Encoded protein: CSAPEDTEAFF.